Each of the 19 T cell receptor beta chains below was sequenced from the same sample in a study of cytomegalovirus exposure and HLA in healthy donors. Researchers ran the PCR with 60 Vbeta and 13 Jbeta primers. Generated by immunoSEQ multiplex PCR, the TCRdb table keeps only in-frame clones and is missing some. The table shows 150,000 to 200,000 clones, with 80% occurring only once. Sequencing was carried out using PBMCs. These receptors came from a boy younger than 18 in good health and CMV-seronegative.

The J gene is TRBJ2-3, the V gene TRBV9, with 7 bases matching TRBD1. The CDR3 is 15 amino acids. The V and J ends lost 0 bases and 2 bases, in that order; junction bases with no gene match: 3. CDR1 SGDLS and CDR2 YYNGEE come from the germline V gene. The CDR3 protein is CASSVGGGYTDTQYF. In nucleotides, the CDR3 is TGTGCCAGCAGCGTAGGAGGGGGCTACACAGATACGCAGTATTTT.

The chain combines TRBV30 with TRBJ2-6; 7 bases line up with TRBD2. The J segment lost 13 bases and the V segment lost 2 bases, leaving 5 bases of the junction unmatched. The germline V gene encodes CDR1 GTSNPN and CDR2 SVGIG (reference sequence). CDR3 length: 12 residues. The CDR3 bases are TGTGCCTGGAGTTGGGGAGGGGAAGTCCTGACTTTC. Translation gives CAWSWGGEVLTF.

This sequence joins TRBV4-1 and TRBJ1-6; 9 bases fit TRBD1. CDR1 and CDR2 (germline): MGHRA, YSYEKL. After removal of 4 bases from V and 7 bases from J, the junction contained 2 bases not matched to a gene. CDR3 size: 14 residues. CDR3 in amino acids: CASSLGQGNSPLHF. The CDR3 DNA follows: TGCGCCAGCAGCCTGGGACAGGGAAATTCACCCCTCCACTTT.

This chain links TRBV21-1 with TRBJ2-1; the table's D call of TRBD2 was not tested on the DNA. TRBV21-1 is classified as a pseudogene. The CDR3 consists of 16 residues. The CDR3 sequence is CASSKRDGRLYNEQFF. The CDR3 coding sequence is TGTGCCAGCAGCAAGAGAGACGGTAGACTATACAATGAGCAGTTCTTC.

Only one count was recorded for this clone. Here the CDR3 reads CASSKWEGGPNYGYTF. The CDR3 bases are TGTGCCAGCAGCAAATGGGAGGGCGGGCCAAACTATGGCTACACCTTC. This chain links TRBV21-1 with TRBJ1-2. TRBV21-1 counts as a pseudogene. The CDR3 spans 16 residues.

The chain combines TRBV7-3 with TRBJ2-2; D remains unclear. Germline CDR1 reads SGHTA; CDR2 reads FQGTGA. The CDR3 has 14 amino acids. V shed 0 bases and J shed 3 bases, with 5 bases lying between them. The CDR3 nucleotides read TGTGCCAGCAGCTTAACCCAGGACACCGGGGAGCTGTTTTTT. Translation gives CASSLTQDTGELFF.

This sequence joins TRBV5-1 and TRBJ2-7; 7 nucleotides line up with TRBD1. From germline, CDR1 is SGHRS and CDR2 YFSETQ. V was pared by 4 bases and J by 3 bases, with 4 bases of the junction left unmatched. CDR3 length equals 13 residues. The CDR3 protein is CASSRDRNYEQYF. The CDR3, as DNA: TGCGCCAGCAGCAGGGACAGAAACTACGAGCAGTACTTC.

This rearrangement joins TRBV18 to TRBJ2-1, with 11 bases fitting TRBD2. Per germline, CDR1 KGHSH and CDR2 LQKENI. This CDR3 has 15 residues. Trimming took 0 bases from V and 15 from J; bases not matched to a gene: 10. CDR3: CASSPPGTSGRFLFF. In DNA, the CDR3 is TGTGCCAGCTCACCACCTGGCACTAGCGGGAGATTTCTGTTCTTC.

The chain employs TRBV7-2 and TRBJ1-1; 9 bases line up with TRBD1. The CDR3 runs 14 residues. J lost 4 bases, V lost 4 bases, and 4 bases had no gene match. Germline V CDR1 and CDR2: SGHTA, FQGNSA. The CDR3 coding sequence is TGTGCCAGCAGCTGGGGACAGGGCGGCACTGAAGCTTTCTTT. Its translation: CASSWGQGGTEAFF. The variable domain in full, with the rest retrieved from reference TRBV7-2 and TRBJ1-1, is GAGVSQSPSNKVTEKGKDVELRCDPISGHTALYWYRQSLGQGLEFLIYFQGNSAPDKSGLPSDRFSAERTGGSVSTLTIQRTQQEDSAVYLCASSWGQGGTEAFFGQGTRLTVV.

The CDR3 spells CASSPSSYNEQFF. CDR3 DNA: TGTGCCAGCAGCCCGAGCTCCTACAATGAGCAGTTCTTC. The rearrangement uses TRBV6-5 and TRBJ2-1, with D hard to call. CDR3 length: 13 amino acids. The V and J ends lost 6 bases and 0 bases respectively, with 6 bases between them. CDR1 and CDR2 from the germline V gene are MNHEY and SVGAGI.

CDR3 loop: CASSRWDYSYEQYF. CDR3 bases: TGCGCCAGCAGCCGATGGGACTACTCCTACGAGCAGTACTTC. This chain connects TRBV4-1 to TRBJ2-7; TRBD2 matches 7 bases. The V gene end was trimmed by 4 bases and the J gene end by 0 bases; junction bases not matched to a gene: 3. Germline V gene sequence: CDR1 MGHRA, CDR2 YSYEKL. The CDR3 is made up of 14 amino acids.

The rearrangement links TRBV29-1 to TRBJ1-1; 7 nucleotides agree with TRBD1. V lost 7 bases and J lost 5; bases outside the gene matches: 7. The CDR3 has 12 amino acids. From germline, CDR1 is SQVTM and CDR2 ANQGSEA. Written as DNA, the CDR3 is TGCAGCGCCGACAGGGTGGTTACTGAAGCTTTCTTT. This encodes CSADRVVTEAFF.

The chain combines TRBV7-2 with TRBJ2-7, with 7 bases matching TRBD2. The CDR3 is made up of 14 amino acids. The germline gives CDR1 SGHTA, CDR2 FQGNSA. V trimming: 0 bases; J trimming: 5 bases; junction bases outside the gene matches: 4. This CDR3 reads CASSLAGGHDEQYF. The CDR3 coding sequence is TGTGCCAGCAGCTTAGCGGGAGGGCACGACGAGCAGTACTTC.

The chain joins TRBV5-4 to TRBJ1-3; possible D gene TRBD1, 5 bases. Between the trimmed V and J ends, which lost 4 bases and 15 bases, there was a span of 20 bases. The CDR3 has 13 amino acids. Per germline, CDR1 SGHNT and CDR2 YYREEE (reference sequence). The DNA for the CDR3 is TGTGCCAGCAGCATTGACAGAAACGGGCCCCGATATTTT. It is translated as CASSIDRNGPRYF.

The chain combines TRBV4-3 with TRBJ2-1, with D possibly matching TRBD2 (6 bases). The V gene lost 0 bases and the J gene lost 11 bases, with 23 bases spanning the gap. In germline, CDR1 is LGHNA, CDR2 YSLEER. This CDR3 spans 17 amino acids. The CDR3, as DNA: TGCGCCAGCAGCCAAGATCGTGCTAGCGCCCTCAAGGAACAGCAGTTCTTC. As protein: CASSQDRASALKEQQFF.

The chain has TRBV27 and TRBJ2-5; 11 nucleotides align to TRBD1. J gave up 5 bases and V 1 base, and 3 bases lay outside the gene matches. The length of the CDR3 is 15 residues. CDR1 and CDR2 (germline): MNHEY, SMNVEV (reference sequence). CDR3 loop: CASSLWTGGDETQYF. CDR3 coding DNA: TGTGCCAGCAGTTTATGGACAGGGGGCGATGAGACCCAGTACTTC.

The CDR3 coding sequence is TGCGCCAGCAGGGCCGGGACAGGGCCGGAGGAAAAACTGTTTTTT. It translates to CASRAGTGPEEKLFF. The chain couples TRBV5-1 to TRBJ1-4; 9 nucleotides align to TRBD1. With V trimmed by 5 bases and J by 8 bases, 10 bases remained unmatched. The CDR3 totals 15 residues. Germline CDR1 SGHRS, CDR2 YFSETQ. The full variable domain, rest sourced from reference TRBV5-1 and TRBJ1-4, is KAGVTQTPRYLIKTRGQQVTLSCSPISGHRSVSWYQQTPGQGLQFLFEYFSETQRNKGNFPGRFSGRQFSNSRSEMNVSTLELGDSALYLCASRAGTGPEEKLFFGSGTQLSVL.

This clone was picked up a small number of times. The chain has TRBV9 and TRBJ2-7; D unclear. From germline, CDR1 is SGDLS and CDR2 YYNGEE. There are 14 residues in the CDR3. Trimming removed 0 bases at V and 3 bases at J, with 10 bases between. This CDR3 is CASSVESSSYEQYF. The CDR3 bases are TGTGCCAGCAGCGTAGAGAGTAGCAGCTACGAGCAGTACTTC.

The CDR3 DNA sequence: TGCGCCAGCAGCCAAGAATCGGGACAGAACACTGAAGCTTTCTTT. This sequence encodes CASSQESGQNTEAFF. The chain joins TRBV4-1 to TRBJ1-1, with TRBD1 as a possible D gene (6 bases). The CDR3 has 15 residues. Germline V gene lookup returns CDR1 MGHRA and CDR2 YSYEKL. Trimming left V 0 bases short and J 1 base short, with 9 bases between.